The 18 T cell receptor beta chains given below trace back to one sample, sequenced in a study of blood T cells in healthy people across ages (dated by TCRdb to between 2014 and 2017). Library prep was done by 5' RACE. Sequencing used an Illumina HiSeq 2500. A second PCR of roughly 7 to 11 cycles was performed with a sample-barcoded 5' primer and a J-beta primer mix. The public reads were reanalyzed by TCRdb: fastp trimming at Q25, MiXCR alignment, in-frame beta chains only. For every CDR3 protein sequence, its rows merge into one entry that carries the most common genes and DNA. Here the sample has hundreds of thousands of distinct CDR3 sequences; roughly 21% occur a single time. Approximately 3.6% of the sample is in the top ten clones. The sequenced sample was blood. The receptor source for this set is a man between 65 and 85 years old in good health.

This clonotype was seen many times. This chain links TRBV20-1 with TRBJ2-5; TRBD2 aligns across 8 bases. This CDR3 is built from 13 residues. The V and J ends lost 5 bases and 5 bases, in that order; junction bases with no gene match: 7. Germline loops: CDR1 DFQATT, CDR2 SNEGSKA (reference sequence). The CDR3 loop reads CSAPGLAGETQYF. CDR3 bases: TGCAGTGCTCCAGGACTAGCCGGTGAGACCCAGTACTTC.

The chain is built from TRBV20-1 and TRBJ2-3, with TRBD2 matching 10 bases. The V gene end was trimmed by 5 bases and the J gene end by 5 bases; junction bases not matched to a gene: 7. Per germline, CDR1 DFQATT and CDR2 SNEGSKA (reference sequence). CDR3 length: 14 residues. The CDR3 DNA follows: TGCAGTGCTCCCCTAGCGGGAGCCAAAGATACGCAGTATTTT. The encoded protein is CSAPLAGAKDTQYF.

The V and J genes are TRBV28 and TRBJ2-5; D is unresolved. TRBJ2-1 matches the DNA end more closely, so the J call is doubtful. Germline-derived CDR1 and CDR2 are MDHEN and SYDVKM. The CDR3 length is 15 residues. The CDR3 loop reads CASSFPLGPTNEQFF. The CDR3 bases are TGTGCCAGCAGTTTCCCCCTAGGCCCCACCAATGAGCAGTTCTTC.

This clonotype occurred a few times. The rearrangement uses TRBV6-5 and TRBJ2-2, with D perhaps given as TRBD1 or TRBD2 (5 bases each). This CDR3 spans 14 amino acids. With 4 bases removed from V and 5 bases from J, the gap between germline ends came to 11 bases. Germline lookup yields CDR1 MNHEY and CDR2 SVGAGI. CDR3 amino acids: CASSSFGGTGELFF. The CDR3, as DNA: TGTGCCAGCAGTTCATTTGGGGGTACCGGGGAGCTGTTTTTT.

The chain recombines TRBV7-8 with TRBJ2-2, with D tentatively TRBD1 (5 bases). Trimming pared 5 bases from V and 4 bases from J, leaving 17 bases between. CDR1 SGHVS and CDR2 FQNEAQ come from the germline V gene. This CDR3 region has 16 residues. CDR3 DNA sequence: TGTGCCAGCAGCCCCGGTTATGGGGCTATCACCGGGGAGCTGTTTTTT. Protein sequence: CASSPGYGAITGELFF.

Many counts were recorded for this clonotype. The CDR3 is CASSLALGSEQYF. Here the CDR3 DNA reads TGTGCCAGCAGTTTAGCCCTTGGGAGCGAGCAGTACTTC. V and J are TRBV12-3 or TRBV12-4 and TRBJ2-5; D possibly corresponds to TRBD2 (5 bases). The closer fit of TRBJ2-7 to the DNA end suggests the J call may be wrong. This CDR3 is built from 13 residues.

The chain recombines TRBV6-2 or TRBV6-3 with TRBJ2-1; TRBD2 matches 7 bases. This CDR3 is 15 amino acids long. Germline V lookup: CDR1 MNHEY, CDR2 SVGEGT. The junction had 5 bases not matched to a gene; V was cut back by 6 bases and J by 0 bases. In DNA form, the CDR3 reads TGTGCCAGCAGGACGACTAGCAGCTCCTACAATGAGCAGTTCTTC. It specifies CASRTTSSSYNEQFF.

This clonotype has only a few counts. This chain connects TRBV7-6 to TRBJ2-5; D remains unclear. V lost 5 bases and J 8 bases, leaving 9 bases between the germline ends. The CDR3 runs to 11 residues. The germline V gene has CDR1 SGHVS and CDR2 FNYEAQ. The CDR3 is CASSELDTQYF. The DNA of the CDR3 is TGTGCCAGCAGCGAGTTAGATACCCAGTACTTC. Filled out from reference TRBV7-6 and TRBJ2-5, the complete variable domain reads GAGVSQSPRYKVTKRGQDVALRCDPISGHVSLYWYRQALGQGPEFLTYFNYEAQQDKSGLPNDRFSAERPEGSISTLTIQRTEQRDSAMYRCASSELDTQYFGPGTRLLVL.

The rearrangement uses TRBV20-1 and TRBJ1-5, with 10 bases fitting TRBD1. Germline V gene data show CDR1 as DFQATT and CDR2 as SNEGSKA (reference sequence). CDR3 length: 17 amino acids. V was pared by 0 bases and J by 1 base, with 6 bases of the junction left unmatched. This chain's CDR3 is CSARDRTGGGSNQPQHF. CDR3 nucleotides: TGCAGTGCTAGAGATCGGACAGGGGGAGGAAGCAATCAGCCCCAGCATTTT.

This chain links TRBV12-3 or TRBV12-4 with TRBJ2-5, with TRBD2 as a possible D gene (6 bases). The CDR3 extends over 14 amino acids. V shed 3 bases and J shed 10 bases, with 18 bases lying between them. This CDR3 is CASSLVLIGGGQYF. CDR3 DNA: TGTGCCAGCAGTTTGGTGCTGATCGGGGGTGGCCAGTACTTC.

The J gene is TRBJ2-7, the V gene TRBV18; D may be TRBD2 (6 bases). The V end lost 2 bases, the J end lost 1 base, and 12 bases lay between the germline ends. CDR1 is KGHSH, CDR2 LQKENI, per germline. The CDR3 consists of 15 residues. The CDR3 sequence: CASSPAGSSSYEQYF. The CDR3 nucleotides are TGTGCCAGCTCACCAGCCGGGAGTAGTTCCTACGAGCAGTACTTC.

This clonotype has just a few counts. CDR3 in amino acids: CASGTRGGRGTQPQHF. CDR3 nucleotides: TGTGCCAGCGGAACCCGGGGGGGCAGGGGCACTCAGCCCCAGCATTTT. This chain links TRBV6-2 or TRBV6-3 with TRBJ1-5, with D maybe TRBD1 (6 bases). Trimming cost V 8 bases and J 6 bases, with 23 bases left between them. The length of the CDR3 is 16 residues. The germline CDR1 and CDR2 sequences are MNHEY and SVGEGT.

J is TRBJ1-2 and V is TRBV5-1; 8 nucleotides agree with TRBD1. The ends lost 1 base at V and 2 bases at J; junction bases unmatched: 13. The CDR3 is 18 residues long. CDR1 and CDR2 (germline): SGHRS, YFSETQ. The DNA of the CDR3 is TGCGCCAGCAGCTTGACCGCTGACCGGGACAGGCCCAACTATGGCTACACCTTC. It codes for CASSLTADRDRPNYGYTF.

The chain has TRBV28 and TRBJ1-1, with D possibly matching TRBD1 (5 bases). Trimming removed 6 bases at V and 6 bases at J, with 17 bases between. The CDR3 is 14 amino acids. Germline V gene sequence: CDR1 MDHEN, CDR2 SYDVKM. In DNA, the CDR3 is TGTGCCAGCAGAAGACAGCATTTGCTCTCTGAAGCTTTCTTT. Its translation: CASRRQHLLSEAFF.

This clonotype has just a few counts. This rearrangement joins TRBV5-1 to TRBJ1-1; D gene unclear. The CDR3 totals 14 residues. From germline, CDR1 is SGHRS and CDR2 YFSETQ. The V end lost 0 bases, the J end lost 2 bases, and 8 bases lay between the germline ends. CDR3 DNA sequence: TGCGCCAGCAGCTTGGGCCCAGACAACACTGAAGCTTTCTTT. Its translation: CASSLGPDNTEAFF.

The sample holds one count of this clonotype. The CDR3 protein is CSVEEQRTSLEDTQYF. In DNA form, the CDR3 reads TGCAGCGTTGAAGAACAGAGGACTAGTCTTGAGGATACGCAGTATTTT. The chain couples TRBV29-1 to TRBJ2-3, with 7 bases that match TRBD2. Unmatched junction bases numbered 12, after V lost 0 bases and J lost 6 bases. Germline CDR1 is SQVTM and CDR2 is ANQGSEA. CDR3 size: 16 residues.

This clonotype was detected many times. V is TRBV25-1 and J is TRBJ2-3; 11 bases are a match to TRBD2. This CDR3 contains 16 residues. V trimming: 6 bases; J trimming: 3 bases; junction bases outside the gene matches: 8. The germline V gene encodes CDR1 MGHDK and CDR2 SYGVNS. This CDR3 is CASSPTSGSSTDTQYF. The CDR3 region has the DNA TGTGCCAGCAGCCCAACTAGCGGGAGTTCGACAGATACGCAGTATTTT.

Only a few counts were recorded for this clonotype. CDR3 nucleotide sequence: TGCGCCAGCAGCTTGGAGGACAGGAGTCACGAGCAGTACTTC. This gives the protein CASSLEDRSHEQYF. This chain uses TRBV5-1 with TRBJ2-7; 7 nucleotides match TRBD1. This CDR3 region has 14 residues. V was clipped by 0 bases and J by 5 bases; unmatched bases: 5. Per the germline V gene, CDR1 is SGHRS and CDR2 is YFSETQ.